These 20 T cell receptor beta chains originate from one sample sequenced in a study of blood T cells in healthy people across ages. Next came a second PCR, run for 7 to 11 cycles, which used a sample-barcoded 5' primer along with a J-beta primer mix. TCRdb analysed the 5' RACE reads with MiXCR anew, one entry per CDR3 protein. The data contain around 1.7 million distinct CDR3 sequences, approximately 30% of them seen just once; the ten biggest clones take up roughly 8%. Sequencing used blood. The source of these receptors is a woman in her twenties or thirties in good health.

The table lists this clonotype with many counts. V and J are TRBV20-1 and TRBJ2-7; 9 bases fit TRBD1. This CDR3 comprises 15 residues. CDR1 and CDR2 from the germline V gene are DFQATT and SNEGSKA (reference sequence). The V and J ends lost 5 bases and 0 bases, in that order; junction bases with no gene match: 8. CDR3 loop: CSAAPQGAISYEQYF. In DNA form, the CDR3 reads TGCAGTGCTGCCCCACAGGGGGCTATCTCCTACGAGCAGTACTTC.

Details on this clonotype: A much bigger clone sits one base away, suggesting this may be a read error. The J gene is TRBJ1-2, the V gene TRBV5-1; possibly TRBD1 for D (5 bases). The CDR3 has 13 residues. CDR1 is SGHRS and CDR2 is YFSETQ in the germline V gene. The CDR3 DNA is TGCGTCAGCAGCTTGGACATTCTCTATGGCTACACCTTC. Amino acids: CVSSLDILYGYTF. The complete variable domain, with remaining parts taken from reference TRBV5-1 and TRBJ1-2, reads KAGVTQTPRYLIKTRGQQVTLSCSPISGHRSVSWYQQTPGQGLQFLFEYFSETQRNKGNFPGRFSGRQFSNSRSEMNVSTLELGDSALYLCVSSLDILYGYTFGSGTRLTVV.

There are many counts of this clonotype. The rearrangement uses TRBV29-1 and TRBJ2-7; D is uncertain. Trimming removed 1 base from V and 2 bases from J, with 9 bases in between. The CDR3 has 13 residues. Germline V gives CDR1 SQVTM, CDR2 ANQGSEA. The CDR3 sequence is CSVEVGTPYEQYF. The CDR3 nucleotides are TGCAGCGTTGAAGTTGGCACTCCCTACGAGCAGTACTTC.

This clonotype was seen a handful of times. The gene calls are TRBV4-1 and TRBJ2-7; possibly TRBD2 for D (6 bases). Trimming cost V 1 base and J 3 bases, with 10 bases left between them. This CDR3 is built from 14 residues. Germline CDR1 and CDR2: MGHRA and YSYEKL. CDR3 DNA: TGCGCCAGCAGCCAAGTTACTAGCAACTACGAGCAGTACTTC. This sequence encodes CASSQVTSNYEQYF.

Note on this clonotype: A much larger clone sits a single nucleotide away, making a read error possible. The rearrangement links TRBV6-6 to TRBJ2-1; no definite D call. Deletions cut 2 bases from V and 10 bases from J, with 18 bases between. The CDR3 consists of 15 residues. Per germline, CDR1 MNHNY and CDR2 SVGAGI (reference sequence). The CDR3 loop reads CASSYGVAPSYEQFF. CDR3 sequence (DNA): TGTGCCAGCAGTTACGGGGTAGCTCCCTCCTACGAGCAGTTCTTC.

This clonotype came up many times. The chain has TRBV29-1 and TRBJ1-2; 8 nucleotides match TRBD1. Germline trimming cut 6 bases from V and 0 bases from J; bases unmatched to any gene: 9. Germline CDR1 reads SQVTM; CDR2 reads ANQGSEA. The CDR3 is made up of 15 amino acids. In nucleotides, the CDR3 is TGCAGCGTGGGGGGACAGGCAGAATCTAACTATGGCTACACCTTC. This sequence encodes CSVGGQAESNYGYTF.

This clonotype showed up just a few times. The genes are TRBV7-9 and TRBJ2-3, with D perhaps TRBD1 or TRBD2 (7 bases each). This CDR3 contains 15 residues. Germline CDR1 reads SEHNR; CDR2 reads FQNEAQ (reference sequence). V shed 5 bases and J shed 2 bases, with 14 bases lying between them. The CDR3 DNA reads TGTGCCAGCAGCGACCCAGGGGGGGCCACAGATACGCAGTATTTT. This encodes CASSDPGGATDTQYF.

CDR3 in amino acids: CASSLDGPSQFF. CDR3 in DNA: TGTGCCAGCAGCTTAGACGGGCCATCACAGTTCTTC. V gene TRBV7-2 combines with J gene TRBJ2-1; D call uncertain. V was cut by 1 base and J by 13 bases, with 11 bases left in between. The length of the CDR3 is 12 residues. Germline V gene sequence: CDR1 SGHTA, CDR2 FQGNSA.

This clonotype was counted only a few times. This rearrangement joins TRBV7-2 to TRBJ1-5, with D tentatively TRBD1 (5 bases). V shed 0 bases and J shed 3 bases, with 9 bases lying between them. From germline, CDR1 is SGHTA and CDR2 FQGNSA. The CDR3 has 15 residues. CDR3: CASSLAGPINQPQHF. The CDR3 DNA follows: TGTGCCAGCAGCTTAGCGGGACCCATCAATCAGCCCCAGCATTTT.

This chain's CDR3 is CASDDSSGANVLTF. CDR3 sequence (DNA): TGTGCCTCCGACGATAGCTCTGGGGCCAACGTCCTGACTTTC. This chain connects TRBV5-4 to TRBJ2-6, with D uncertain. Per the germline V gene, CDR1 is SGHNT and CDR2 is YYREEE (reference sequence). This CDR3 contains 14 residues. V shed 10 bases and J shed 0 bases, with 11 bases lying between them. The full variable domain, rest sourced from reference TRBV5-4 and TRBJ2-6, is ETGVTQSPTHLIKTRGQQVTLRCSSQSGHNTVSWYQQALGQGPQFIFQYYREEENGRGNFPPRFSGLQFPNYSSELNVNALELDDSALYLCASDDSSGANVLTFGAGSRLTVL.

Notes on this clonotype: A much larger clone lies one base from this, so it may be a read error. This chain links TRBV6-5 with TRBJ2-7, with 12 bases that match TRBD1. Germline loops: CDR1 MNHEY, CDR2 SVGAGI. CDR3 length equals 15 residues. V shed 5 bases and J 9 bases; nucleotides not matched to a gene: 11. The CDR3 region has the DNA TGTGCCAGCAGTACACCGGGACAGGGGGCCCACGGGCAGTACTTC. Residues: CASSTPGQGAHGQYF.

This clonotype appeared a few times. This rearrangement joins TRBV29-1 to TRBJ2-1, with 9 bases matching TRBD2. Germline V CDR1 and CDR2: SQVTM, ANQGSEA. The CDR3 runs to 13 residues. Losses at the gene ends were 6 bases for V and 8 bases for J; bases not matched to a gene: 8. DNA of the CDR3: TGCAGCGTCTTGGAGCGGGGGGCATATGAGCAGTTCTTC. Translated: CSVLERGAYEQFF.

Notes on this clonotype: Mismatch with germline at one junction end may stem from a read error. The CDR3 bases are TGTGCCATCCGAGCCCTGGCGGACCCTAGCACAGGTACGCAGTATTTT. Translating it yields CAIRALADPSTGTQYF. V and J are TRBV10-3 and TRBJ2-3, with D perhaps assigned TRBD1 or TRBD2 (5 bases each). The CDR3 consists of 16 residues. Germline-derived CDR1 and CDR2 are ENHRY and SYGVKD.

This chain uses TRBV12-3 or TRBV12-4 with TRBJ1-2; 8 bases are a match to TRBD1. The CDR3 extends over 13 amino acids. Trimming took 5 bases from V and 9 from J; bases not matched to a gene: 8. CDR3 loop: CASSHPDRDSYTF. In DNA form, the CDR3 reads TGTGCCAGCAGTCACCCGGACAGGGATAGCTACACCTTC.

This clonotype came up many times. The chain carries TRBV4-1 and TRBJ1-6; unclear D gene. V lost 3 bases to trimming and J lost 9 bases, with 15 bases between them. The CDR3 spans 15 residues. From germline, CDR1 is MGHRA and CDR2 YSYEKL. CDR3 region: CASSQVTVTGSPLHF. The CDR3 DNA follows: TGCGCCAGCAGCCAGGTTACAGTAACGGGTTCACCCCTCCACTTT.

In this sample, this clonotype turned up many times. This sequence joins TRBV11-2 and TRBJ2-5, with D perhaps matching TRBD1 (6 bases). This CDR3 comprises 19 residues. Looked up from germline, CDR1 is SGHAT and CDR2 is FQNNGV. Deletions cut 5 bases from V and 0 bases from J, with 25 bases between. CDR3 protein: CASSRRETGTLWYQETQYF. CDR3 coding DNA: TGTGCCAGCAGCCGGAGAGAAACAGGGACACTTTGGTACCAAGAGACCCAGTACTTC.

This CDR3 reads CASSPMGQATHTEAFF. The DNA of the CDR3 is TGTGCCAGCTCACCTATGGGCCAGGCGACTCACACTGAAGCTTTCTTT. The chain uses TRBV18 and TRBJ1-1; D gene ambiguous. V was clipped by 3 bases and J by 3 bases, with 17 bases between them. Germline lookup yields CDR1 KGHSH and CDR2 LQKENI. The length of the CDR3 is 16 residues.

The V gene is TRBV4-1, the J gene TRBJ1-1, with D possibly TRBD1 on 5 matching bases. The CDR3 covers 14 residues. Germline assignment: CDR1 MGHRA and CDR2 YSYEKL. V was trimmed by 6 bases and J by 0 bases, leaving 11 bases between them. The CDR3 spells CASSRKGVNTEAFF. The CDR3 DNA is TGCGCCAGCAGTCGTAAAGGGGTGAACACTGAAGCTTTCTTT.

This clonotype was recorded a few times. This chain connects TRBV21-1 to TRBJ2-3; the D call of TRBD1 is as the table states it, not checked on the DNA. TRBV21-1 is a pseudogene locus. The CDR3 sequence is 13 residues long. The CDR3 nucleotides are TGTGCCAGCGGACAGCCCCCCACAGATACGCAGTATTTT. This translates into CASGQPPTDTQYF.

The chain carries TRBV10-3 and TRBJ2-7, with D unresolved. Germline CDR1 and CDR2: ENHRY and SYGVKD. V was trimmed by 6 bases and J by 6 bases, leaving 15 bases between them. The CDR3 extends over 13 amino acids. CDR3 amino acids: CAISDLQVREQYF. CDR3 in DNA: TGTGCCATCAGCGACCTACAAGTCCGCGAGCAGTACTTC.